The 14 T cell receptor beta chains below were found in one sample sequenced in a study of T cells after yellow fever vaccination. TCRdb reprocessed the 5' RACE reads via MiXCR and lists one record per CDR3 protein. The table includes some 99,000 distinct CDR3 sequences, under 6.5% detected once. This specimen consisted of CD8+ T cells sorted from PBMCs, obtained 10 days after the yellow fever booster vaccination. The receptors derive from a man aged 18 to 29 who received the YFV17D yellow fever vaccine.

This clonotype was detected a few times. The gene calls are TRBV6-6 and TRBJ2-5; D remains unclear. V lost 2 bases, J lost 2 bases, and 9 bases lay in between. Germline lookup yields CDR1 MNHNY and CDR2 SVGAGI (reference sequence). The CDR3 has 14 residues. The CDR3 DNA is TGTGCCAGCAGTTACCCCTCCTATCAAGAGACCCAGTACTTC. Its translation: CASSYPSYQETQYF.

This clonotype was counted between two and nine times. The V gene is TRBV4-1, the J gene TRBJ2-5; 7 bases map to TRBD2. Looked up from germline, CDR1 is MGHRA and CDR2 is YSYEKL. The CDR3 is made up of 16 amino acids. The V gene end was trimmed by 1 base and the J gene end by 5 bases; junction bases not matched to a gene: 10. The CDR3, as DNA: TGCGCCAGCAGCCAAGGGGGCGGACTAGACGACGAGACCCAGTACTTC. Protein: CASSQGGGLDDETQYF.

This clonotype came up many times. This chain joins TRBV20-1 and TRBJ2-2, with D unclear. Germline loops: CDR1 DFQATT, CDR2 SNEGSKA (reference sequence). Trimming took off 0 bases at V and 7 bases at J, with 3 bases between the two ends. The CDR3 sequence is 11 residues long. The CDR3 DNA reads TGCAGTGCTAGAGATGTCGGGGAGCTGTTTTTT. Protein sequence: CSARDVGELFF.

This clonotype was found a few times. The chain recombines TRBV4-1 with TRBJ1-2; no clear D. Trimming took off 0 bases at V and 6 bases at J, with 8 bases between the two ends. Germline CDR1 is MGHRA and CDR2 is YSYEKL. The CDR3 covers 13 residues. The CDR3 is CASSQDIRDGYTF. The CDR3 nucleotides are TGCGCCAGCAGCCAAGATATAAGGGATGGCTACACCTTC.

In DNA form, the CDR3 reads TGTGCCAGCAGCGACCAGGGGGCCGGGGAGCTGTTTTTT. Its translation: CASSDQGAGELFF. The chain has TRBV9 and TRBJ2-2; 7 positions agree with TRBD1. From germline, CDR1 is SGDLS and CDR2 YYNGEE. The CDR3 loop spans 13 amino acids. Trimming cost V 3 bases and J 6 bases; bases outside gene matches: 2.

This clonotype was seen ten or more times. This chain connects TRBV4-3 to TRBJ1-1; D not resolved. Trimming stripped 4 bases from V and 0 bases from J, with 6 bases between. Germline V lookup: CDR1 LGHNA, CDR2 YSLEER. The CDR3 has 13 amino acids. The CDR3: CASSRRLNTEAFF. The CDR3 DNA reads TGCGCCAGCAGCCGTCGATTGAACACTGAAGCTTTCTTT.

V and J are TRBV20-1 and TRBJ2-1; the D is unclear. The V gene lost 3 bases and the J gene lost 9 bases, with 9 bases spanning the gap. Germline-derived CDR1 and CDR2 are DFQATT and SNEGSKA (reference sequence). The CDR3 extends over 11 amino acids. CDR3 bases: TGCAGTGCTAGCTACGGGCGTGAGCAGTTCTTC. It encodes CSASYGREQFF.

The chain joins TRBV3-1 to TRBJ1-5; tentatively, D is TRBD1 (5 bases). This CDR3 contains 16 residues. Deletions cut 3 bases from V and 0 bases from J, with 12 bases between. CDR1 and CDR2 (germline): LGHDT, YNNKEL (reference sequence). CDR3 in DNA: TGTGCCAGCAGCCAGGACCCGGGGGGTAGCAATCAGCCCCAGCATTTT. It translates to CASSQDPGGSNQPQHF. Drawing the rest from reference TRBV3-1 and TRBJ1-5, the complete variable domain is DTAVSQTPKYLVTQMGNDKSIKCEQNLGHDTMYWYKQDSKKFLKIMFSYNNKELIINETVPNRFSPKSPDKAHLNLHINSLELGDSAVYFCASSQDPGGSNQPQHFGDGTRLSIL.

Only a few counts were recorded for this clonotype. The genes are TRBV13 and TRBJ2-1; 8 bases agree with TRBD2. With V trimmed by 0 bases and J by 9 bases, 7 bases remained unmatched. This CDR3 region has 15 residues. CDR1 and CDR2 (germline): PRHDT, FYEKMQ (reference sequence). CDR3 sequence reads: CASSLGPGGLGEQFF. The CDR3 DNA is TGTGCCAGCAGCTTAGGTCCGGGGGGGCTCGGTGAGCAGTTCTTC.

The chain uses TRBV11-2 and TRBJ1-2, with a tentative D call TRBD1 (5 bases). The germline CDR1 and CDR2 sequences are SGHAT and FQNNGV. Trimming shortened V by 5 bases and J by 2 bases, and 18 bases separated the two germline ends. The CDR3 has 16 amino acids. The CDR3 reads CASSPTDTGANYGYTF. The CDR3 coding sequence is TGTGCCAGCAGCCCTACGGATACCGGGGCCAACTATGGCTACACCTTC.

The table lists this clonotype with a few counts. The chain joins TRBV12-5 to TRBJ1-5; D not certain. CDR3 length: 11 amino acids. CDR1 LGHNT and CDR2 FRNRAP come from the germline V gene. V dropped 3 bases and J dropped 8 bases, with 5 bases sitting between them. CDR3: CASGFEEPQHF. CDR3 nucleotide sequence: TGTGCTAGTGGTTTCGAGGAGCCCCAGCATTTT.

The table lists this clonotype with many counts. V gene TRBV7-9 combines with J gene TRBJ2-1, with TRBD1 identical over 7 bases. This CDR3 is built from 18 residues. Germline V gene sequence: CDR1 SEHNR, CDR2 FQNEAQ (reference sequence). Trimming cost V 6 bases and J 0 bases; bases outside gene matches: 14. The chain's CDR3 is CASSPQGVHMSSYNEQFF. The DNA of the CDR3 is TGTGCCAGCAGTCCCCAGGGGGTCCACATGAGCTCCTACAATGAGCAGTTCTTC.

The J gene is TRBJ1-1, the V gene TRBV7-2, with a weak D call TRBD1 (6 bases). The CDR3 contains 16 residues. Germline V gene sequence: CDR1 SGHTA, CDR2 FQGNSA. Trimming removed 1 base from V and 4 bases from J, with 16 bases in between. The CDR3 is CASSLGVTGAGTEAFF. CDR3 in DNA: TGTGCCAGCAGCTTAGGGGTAACGGGGGCGGGCACTGAAGCTTTCTTT.

This clonotype came up many times. The chain links TRBV7-9 to TRBJ2-3; 10 nucleotides align to TRBD1. Germline lookup yields CDR1 SEHNR and CDR2 FQNEAQ (reference sequence). The CDR3 loop spans 16 amino acids. The V gene end was trimmed by 4 bases and the J gene end by 5 bases; junction bases not matched to a gene: 9. CDR3 nucleotides: TGTGCCAGCAGCTCCTCCCGACAGGGGGCTAAAGATACGCAGTATTTT. It specifies CASSSSRQGAKDTQYF.